Here is one TCR beta chain with its context. Germline CDR1 is SGHTA and CDR2 is FQGNSA. The CDR3 is 15 amino acids. The V and J ends lost 5 bases and 6 bases, in that order; junction bases with no gene match: 10. Per the study methods: Researchers report that nucleated cell counts were estimated from reference gene primer amplification. TCRdb's copy holds only in-frame clones and misses some; the assay was immunoSEQ multiplex PCR. D and trimming come from the DNA, and the V and J calls and clone size come from that table. The table shows 45,000 to 55,000 clones, with roughly 90% occurring only once. This entry belongs to a study of blood T cell repertoires in COVID-19. Study in general: Specimens from acute and convalescent COVID-19 originated in the United States, Italy and Spain. The analysed material was cDNA or gDNA that came from T cells, B-cell-depleted T cells, or PBMCs.

The chain employs TRBV7-2 and TRBJ2-1; 7 bases are shared with TRBD1. The sequencing input was peripheral blood. The receptor was derived from a human donor in a cohort sampled during active COVID-19. The CDR3 region is CASSLAPWTGNEQFF. The CDR3 nucleotides are TGTGCCAGCAGCCTCGCCCCTTGGACAGGCAATGAGCAGTTCTTC.